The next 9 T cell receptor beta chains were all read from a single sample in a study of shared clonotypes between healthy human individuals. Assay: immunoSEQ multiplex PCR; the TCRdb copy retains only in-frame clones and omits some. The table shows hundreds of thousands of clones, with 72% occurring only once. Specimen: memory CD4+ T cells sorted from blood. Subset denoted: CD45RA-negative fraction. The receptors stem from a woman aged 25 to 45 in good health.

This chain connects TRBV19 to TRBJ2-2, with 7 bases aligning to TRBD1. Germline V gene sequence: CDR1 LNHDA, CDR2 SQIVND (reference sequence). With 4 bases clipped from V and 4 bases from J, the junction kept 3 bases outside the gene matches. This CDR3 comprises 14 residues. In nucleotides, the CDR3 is TGTGCCAGTAGTAGTGACAGGGCCACCGGGGAGCTGTTTTTT. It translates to CASSSDRATGELFF.

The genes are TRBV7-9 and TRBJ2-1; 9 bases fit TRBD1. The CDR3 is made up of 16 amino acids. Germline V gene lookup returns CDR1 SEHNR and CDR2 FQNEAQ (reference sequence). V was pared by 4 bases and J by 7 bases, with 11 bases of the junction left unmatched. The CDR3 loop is CASSSQTGGARNEQFF. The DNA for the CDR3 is TGTGCCAGCAGCTCTCAAACAGGGGGCGCTAGGAATGAGCAGTTCTTC.

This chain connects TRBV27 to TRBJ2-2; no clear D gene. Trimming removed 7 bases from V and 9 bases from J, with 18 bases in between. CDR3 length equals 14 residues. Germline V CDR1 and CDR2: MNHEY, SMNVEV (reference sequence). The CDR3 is CASTEKGRIRELFF. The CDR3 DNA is TGTGCCAGCACGGAGAAAGGGCGGATCAGGGAGCTGTTTTTT.

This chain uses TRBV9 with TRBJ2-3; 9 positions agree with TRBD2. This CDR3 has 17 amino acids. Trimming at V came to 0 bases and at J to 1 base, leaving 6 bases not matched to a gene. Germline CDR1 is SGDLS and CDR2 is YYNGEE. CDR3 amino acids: CASSVAAGGSRTDTQYF. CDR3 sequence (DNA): TGTGCCAGCAGCGTAGCAGCGGGAGGAAGCCGCACAGATACGCAGTATTTT.

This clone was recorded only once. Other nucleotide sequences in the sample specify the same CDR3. This CDR3 is CASSEGTGYEQYF. The CDR3 coding sequence is TGTGCCAGCAGCGAGGGGACGGGTTACGAGCAGTACTTC. The chain couples TRBV7-2 to TRBJ2-7; D is perhaps TRBD1 or TRBD2 (5 bases each). Trimming shortened V by 5 bases and J by 4 bases, and 12 bases separated the two germline ends. The germline gives CDR1 SGHTA, CDR2 FQGNSA. The CDR3 is 13 residues long.

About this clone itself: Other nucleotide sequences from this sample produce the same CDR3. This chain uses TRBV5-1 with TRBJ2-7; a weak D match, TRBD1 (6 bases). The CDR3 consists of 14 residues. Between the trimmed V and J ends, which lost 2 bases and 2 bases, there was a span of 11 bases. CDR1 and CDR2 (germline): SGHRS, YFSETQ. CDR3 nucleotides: TGCGCCAGCAGCTTTTCTACAGGGACCTACGAGCAGTACTTC. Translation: CASSFSTGTYEQYF.

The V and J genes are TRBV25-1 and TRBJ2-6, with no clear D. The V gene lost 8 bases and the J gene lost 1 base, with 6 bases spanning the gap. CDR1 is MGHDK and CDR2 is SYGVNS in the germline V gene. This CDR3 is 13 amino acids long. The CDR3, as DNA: TGTGCCAGCGGACCTTCTGGGGCCAACGTCCTGACTTTC. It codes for CASGPSGANVLTF.

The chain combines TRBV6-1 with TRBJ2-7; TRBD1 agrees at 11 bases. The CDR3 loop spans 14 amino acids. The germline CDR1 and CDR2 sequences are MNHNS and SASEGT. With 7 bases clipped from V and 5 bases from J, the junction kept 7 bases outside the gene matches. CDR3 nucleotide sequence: TGTGCCAGCAAACAGGGACAGGGGGTCGACGAGCAGTACTTC. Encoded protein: CASKQGQGVDEQYF.

Here the CDR3 reads CASSLNFPDTGELFF. The CDR3 DNA follows: TGTGCCAGCAGCTTAAATTTCCCGGACACCGGGGAGCTGTTTTTT. The J gene is TRBJ2-2, the V gene TRBV7-3; no definite D call. The germline V gene encodes CDR1 SGHTA and CDR2 FQGTGA. The CDR3 consists of 15 residues. V gave up 1 base and J gave up 3 bases, with 9 bases separating them.